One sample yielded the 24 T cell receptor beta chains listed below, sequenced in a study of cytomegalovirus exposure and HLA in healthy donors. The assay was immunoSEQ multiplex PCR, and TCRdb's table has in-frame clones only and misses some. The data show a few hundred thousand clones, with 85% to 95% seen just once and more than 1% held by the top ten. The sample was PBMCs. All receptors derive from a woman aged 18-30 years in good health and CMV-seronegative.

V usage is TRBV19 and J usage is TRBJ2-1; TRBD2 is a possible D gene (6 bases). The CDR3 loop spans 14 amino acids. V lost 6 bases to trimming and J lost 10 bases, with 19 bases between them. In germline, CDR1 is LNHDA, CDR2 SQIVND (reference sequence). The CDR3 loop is CASSPTGGRIEQFF. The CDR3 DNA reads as TGTGCCAGTAGCCCAACCGGAGGGAGGATAGAGCAGTTCTTC.

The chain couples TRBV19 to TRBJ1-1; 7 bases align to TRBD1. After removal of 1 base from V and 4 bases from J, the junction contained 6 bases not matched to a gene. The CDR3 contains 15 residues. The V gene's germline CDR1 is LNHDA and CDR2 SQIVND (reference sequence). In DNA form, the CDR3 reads TGTGCCAGTAGTATAGCAGACAGGGTCCTCACTGAAGCTTTCTTT. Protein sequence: CASSIADRVLTEAFF.

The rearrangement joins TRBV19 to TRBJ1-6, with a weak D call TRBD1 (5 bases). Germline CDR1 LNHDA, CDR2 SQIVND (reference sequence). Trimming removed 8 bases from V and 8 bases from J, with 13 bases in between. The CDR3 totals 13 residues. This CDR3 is CASHAGWDSPLHF. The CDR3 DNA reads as TGTGCCAGTCACGCAGGGTGGGATTCACCCCTCCACTTT.

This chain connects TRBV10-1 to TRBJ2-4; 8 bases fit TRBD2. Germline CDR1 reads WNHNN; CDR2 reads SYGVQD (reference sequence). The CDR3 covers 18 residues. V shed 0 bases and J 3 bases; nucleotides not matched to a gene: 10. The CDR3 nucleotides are TGCGCCAGCAGTGAGTCGATAATAGCGGGACCAAACAAAAACATTCAGTACTTC. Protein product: CASSESIIAGPNKNIQYF.

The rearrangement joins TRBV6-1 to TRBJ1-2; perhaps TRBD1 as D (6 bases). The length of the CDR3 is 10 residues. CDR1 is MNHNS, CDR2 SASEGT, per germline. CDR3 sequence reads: CAGGNYGYTF. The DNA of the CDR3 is TGTGCAGGGGGTAACTATGGCTACACCTTC.

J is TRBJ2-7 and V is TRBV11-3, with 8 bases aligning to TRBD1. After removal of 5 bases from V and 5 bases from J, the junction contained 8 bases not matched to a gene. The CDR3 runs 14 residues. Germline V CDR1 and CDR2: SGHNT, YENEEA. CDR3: CASSRQGARNEQYF. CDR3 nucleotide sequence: TGTGCCAGCAGCCGTCAGGGGGCGCGAAACGAGCAGTACTTC.

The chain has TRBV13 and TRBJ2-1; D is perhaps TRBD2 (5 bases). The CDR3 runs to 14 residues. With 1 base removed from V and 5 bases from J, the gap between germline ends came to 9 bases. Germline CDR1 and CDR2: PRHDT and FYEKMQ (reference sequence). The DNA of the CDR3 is TGTGCCAGCAGCTTAGCGGGGAAGAACAATGAGCAGTTCTTC. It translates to CASSLAGKNNEQFF.

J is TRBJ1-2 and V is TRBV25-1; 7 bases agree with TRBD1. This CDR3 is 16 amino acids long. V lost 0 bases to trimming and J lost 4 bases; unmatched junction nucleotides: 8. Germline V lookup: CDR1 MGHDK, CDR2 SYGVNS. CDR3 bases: TGTGCCAGCAGTGAATACGGTGGCAGGGGGACCTATGGCTACACCTTC. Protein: CASSEYGGRGTYGYTF.

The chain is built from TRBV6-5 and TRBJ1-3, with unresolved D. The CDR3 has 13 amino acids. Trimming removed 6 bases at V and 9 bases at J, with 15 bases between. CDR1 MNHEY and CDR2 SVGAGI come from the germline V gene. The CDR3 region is CASSPEAYATIYF. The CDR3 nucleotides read TGTGCCAGCAGCCCGGAGGCCTACGCCACCATATATTTT.

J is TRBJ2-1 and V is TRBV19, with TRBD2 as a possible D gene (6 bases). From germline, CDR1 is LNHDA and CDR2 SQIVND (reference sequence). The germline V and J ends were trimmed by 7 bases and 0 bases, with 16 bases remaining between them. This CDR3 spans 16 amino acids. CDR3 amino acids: CASTTSGHSSYNEQFF. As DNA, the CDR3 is TGTGCCAGTACCACAAGCGGGCACAGCTCCTACAATGAGCAGTTCTTC.

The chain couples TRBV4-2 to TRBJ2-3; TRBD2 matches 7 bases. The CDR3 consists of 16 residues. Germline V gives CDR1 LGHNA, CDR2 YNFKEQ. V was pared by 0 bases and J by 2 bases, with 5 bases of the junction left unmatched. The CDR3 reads CASSQDQRGDTDTQYF. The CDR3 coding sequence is TGTGCCAGCAGCCAAGACCAGCGGGGCGACACAGATACGCAGTATTTT.

CDR3 coding DNA: TGTGCCAGCAGCTCGTGGTCAGGGGGCATGAACACTGAAGCTTTCTTT. The encoded protein is CASSSWSGGMNTEAFF. J is TRBJ1-1 and V is TRBV7-9; TRBD1 matches at 8 bases. Trimming at V came to 4 bases and at J to 0 bases, leaving 7 bases not matched to a gene. Looked up from germline, CDR1 is SEHNR and CDR2 is FQNEAQ (reference sequence). The CDR3 contains 16 residues. The full variable domain, its missing parts supplied by reference TRBV7-9 and TRBJ1-1, is DTGVSQNPRHKITKRGQNVTFRCDPISEHNRLYWYRQTLGQGPEFLTYFQNEAQLEKSRLLSDRFSAERPKGSFSTLEIQRTEQGDSAMYLCASSSWSGGMNTEAFFGQGTRLTVV.

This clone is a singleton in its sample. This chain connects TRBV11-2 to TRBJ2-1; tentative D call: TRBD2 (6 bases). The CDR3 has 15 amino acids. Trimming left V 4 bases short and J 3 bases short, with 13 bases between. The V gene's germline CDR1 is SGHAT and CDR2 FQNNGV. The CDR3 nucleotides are TGTGCCAGCAGCTCCCCGGGACTCGACTACAATGAGCAGTTCTTC. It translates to CASSSPGLDYNEQFF.

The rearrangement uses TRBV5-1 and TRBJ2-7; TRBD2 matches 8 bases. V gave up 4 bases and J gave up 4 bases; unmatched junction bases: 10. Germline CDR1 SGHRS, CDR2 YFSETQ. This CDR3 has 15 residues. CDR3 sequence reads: CASSPDGGRTYEQYF. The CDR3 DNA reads TGCGCCAGCAGCCCCGACGGCGGGAGGACGTACGAGCAGTACTTC.

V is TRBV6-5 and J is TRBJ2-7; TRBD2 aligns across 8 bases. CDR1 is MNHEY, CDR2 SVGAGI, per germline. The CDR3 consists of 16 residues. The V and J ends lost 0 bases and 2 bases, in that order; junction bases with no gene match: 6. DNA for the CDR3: TGTGCCAGCAGTTACTCCGGGGGGGGAAAACCCTACGAGCAGTACTTC. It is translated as CASSYSGGGKPYEQYF.

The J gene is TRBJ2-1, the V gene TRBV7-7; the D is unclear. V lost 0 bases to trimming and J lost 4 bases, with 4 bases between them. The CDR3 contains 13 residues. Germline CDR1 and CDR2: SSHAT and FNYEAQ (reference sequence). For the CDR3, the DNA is TGTGCCAGCAGCTTAGCCAGGTACAATGAGCAGTTCTTC. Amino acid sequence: CASSLARYNEQFF.

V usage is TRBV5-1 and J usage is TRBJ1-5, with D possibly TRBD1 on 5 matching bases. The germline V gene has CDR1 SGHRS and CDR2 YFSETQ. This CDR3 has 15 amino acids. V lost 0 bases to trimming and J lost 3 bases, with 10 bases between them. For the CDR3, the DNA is TGCGCCAGCAGCTTGGGAGGGGAGGCCAATCAGCCCCAGCATTTT. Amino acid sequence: CASSLGGEANQPQHF.

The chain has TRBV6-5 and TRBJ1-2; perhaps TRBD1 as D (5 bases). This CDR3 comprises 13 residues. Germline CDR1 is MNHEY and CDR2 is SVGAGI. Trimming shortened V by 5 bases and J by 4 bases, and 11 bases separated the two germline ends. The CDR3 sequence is CASSPVRGYGYTF. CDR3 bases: TGTGCCAGCAGTCCCGTAAGGGGCTATGGCTACACCTTC.

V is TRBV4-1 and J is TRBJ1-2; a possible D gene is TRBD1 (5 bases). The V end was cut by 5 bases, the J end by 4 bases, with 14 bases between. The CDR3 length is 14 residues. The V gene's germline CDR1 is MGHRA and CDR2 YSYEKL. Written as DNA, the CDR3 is TGCGCCAGCAGCGAAGGACAATGGGCCTATGGCTACACCTTC. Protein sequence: CASSEGQWAYGYTF.

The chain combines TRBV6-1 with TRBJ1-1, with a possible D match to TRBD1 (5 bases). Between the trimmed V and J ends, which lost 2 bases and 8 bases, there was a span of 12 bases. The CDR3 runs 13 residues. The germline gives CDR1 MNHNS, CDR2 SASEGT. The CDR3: CASSEIGRGEAFF. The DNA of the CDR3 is TGTGCCAGCAGTGAAATCGGGCGGGGGGAAGCTTTCTTT.

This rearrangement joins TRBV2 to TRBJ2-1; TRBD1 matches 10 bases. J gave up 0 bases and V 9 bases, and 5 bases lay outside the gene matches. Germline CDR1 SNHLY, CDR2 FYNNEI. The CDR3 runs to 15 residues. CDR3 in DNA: TGTGCCAGGCGACAGGGGGCCACCTCCTACAATGAGCAGTTCTTC. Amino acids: CARRQGATSYNEQFF.

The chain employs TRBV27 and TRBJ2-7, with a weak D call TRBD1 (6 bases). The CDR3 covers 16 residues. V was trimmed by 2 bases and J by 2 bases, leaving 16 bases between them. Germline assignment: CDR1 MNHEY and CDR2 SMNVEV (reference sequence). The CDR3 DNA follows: TGTGCCAGCAGTTTAGTGGGACAAGGGCTGACCTACGAGCAGTACTTC. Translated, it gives CASSLVGQGLTYEQYF.

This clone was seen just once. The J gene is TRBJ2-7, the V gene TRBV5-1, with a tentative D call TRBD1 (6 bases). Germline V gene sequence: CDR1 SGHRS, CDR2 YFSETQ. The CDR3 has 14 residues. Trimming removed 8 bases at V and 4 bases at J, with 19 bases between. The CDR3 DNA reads TGCGCCAGTGGACAGTCCCCGTTTCTTTACGAGCAGTACTTC. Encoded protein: CASGQSPFLYEQYF.

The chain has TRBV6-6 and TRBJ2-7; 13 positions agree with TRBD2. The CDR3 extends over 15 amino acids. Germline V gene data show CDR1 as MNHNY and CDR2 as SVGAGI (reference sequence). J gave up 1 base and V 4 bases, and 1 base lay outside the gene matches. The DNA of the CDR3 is TGTGCCAGCAGTTGGACTAGCGGGAGTTCCTACGAGCAGTACTTC. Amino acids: CASSWTSGSSYEQYF.